This TCR beta chain was identified in a study of CD8+ T cells in alopecia areata. Cell sorting on a FACSAria was used to separate CD4+ and CD8+ T cells from the PBMCs. Extraction of RNA preceded its reverse transcription into cDNA, which served as the sequencing template. Sequencing was performed with immunoSEQ multiplex PCR; in TCRdb, only in-frame clones are kept and a portion is missing. The sample has 93,000 or so clones; 55% are singletons. The CDR3 has 17 amino acids. V trimming: 3 bases; J trimming: 4 bases; junction bases outside the gene matches: 11. The V gene's germline CDR1 is MGHRA and CDR2 YSYEKL.

The clonotype comes from a human donor in good health. The J gene is TRBJ2-5, the V gene TRBV4-1; 10 bases map to TRBD1. The sequenced sample consisted of CD4+ T cells sorted from blood. The CDR3 protein is CASSQGPVTGGAETQYF. The CDR3 nucleotides read TGCGCCAGCAGCCAGGGCCCCGTGACAGGGGGCGCAGAGACCCAGTACTTC.